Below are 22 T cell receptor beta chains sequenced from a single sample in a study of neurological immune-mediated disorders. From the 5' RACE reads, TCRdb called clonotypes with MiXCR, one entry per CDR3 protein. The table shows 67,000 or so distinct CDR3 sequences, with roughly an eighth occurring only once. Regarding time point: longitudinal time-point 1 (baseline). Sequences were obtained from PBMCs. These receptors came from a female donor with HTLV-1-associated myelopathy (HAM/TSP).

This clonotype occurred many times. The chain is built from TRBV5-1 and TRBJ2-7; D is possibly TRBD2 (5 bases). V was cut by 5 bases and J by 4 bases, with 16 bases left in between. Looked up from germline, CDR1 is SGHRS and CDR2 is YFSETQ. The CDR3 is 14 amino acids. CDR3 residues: CASSPGGLAYEQYF. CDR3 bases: TGCGCCAGCAGTCCAGGAGGCCTGGCTTACGAGCAGTACTTC. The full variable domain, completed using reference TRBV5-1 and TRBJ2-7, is KAGVTQTPRYLIKTRGQQVTLSCSPISGHRSVSWYQQTPGQGLQFLFEYFSETQRNKGNFPGRFSGRQFSNSRSEMNVSTLELGDSALYLCASSPGGLAYEQYFGPGTRLTVT.

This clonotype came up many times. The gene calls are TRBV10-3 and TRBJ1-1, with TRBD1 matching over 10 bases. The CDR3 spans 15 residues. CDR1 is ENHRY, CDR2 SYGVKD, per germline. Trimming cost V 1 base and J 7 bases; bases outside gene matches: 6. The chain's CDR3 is CAISEYSGQGGEAFF. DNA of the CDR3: TGTGCCATCAGTGAGTACTCAGGACAGGGGGGTGAAGCTTTCTTT.

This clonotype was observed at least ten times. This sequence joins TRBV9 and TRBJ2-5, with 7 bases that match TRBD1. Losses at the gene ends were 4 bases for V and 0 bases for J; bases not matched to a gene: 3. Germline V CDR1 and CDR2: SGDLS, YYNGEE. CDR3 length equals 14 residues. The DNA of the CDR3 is TGTGCCAGCAGCTCGGGGACAGACCAAGAGACCCAGTACTTC. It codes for CASSSGTDQETQYF.

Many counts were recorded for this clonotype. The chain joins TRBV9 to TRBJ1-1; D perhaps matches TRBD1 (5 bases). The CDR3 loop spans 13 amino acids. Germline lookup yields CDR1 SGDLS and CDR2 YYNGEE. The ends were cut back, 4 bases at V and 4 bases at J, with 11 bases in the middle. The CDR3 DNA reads TGTGCCAGCAGCATAAGGGGAGGCACTGAAGCTTTCTTT. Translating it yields CASSIRGGTEAFF.

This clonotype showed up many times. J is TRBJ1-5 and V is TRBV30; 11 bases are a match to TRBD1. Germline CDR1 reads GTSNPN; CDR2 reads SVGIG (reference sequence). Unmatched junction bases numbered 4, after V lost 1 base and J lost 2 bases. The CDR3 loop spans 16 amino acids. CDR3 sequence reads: CAWSADRGPGNQPQHF. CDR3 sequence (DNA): TGTGCCTGGAGTGCGGACAGGGGGCCTGGCAATCAGCCCCAGCATTTT. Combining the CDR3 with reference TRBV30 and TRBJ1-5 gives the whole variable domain SQTIHQWPATLVQPVGSPLSLECTVEGTSNPNLYWYRQAAGRGLQLLFYSVGIGQISSEVPQNLSASRPQDRQFILSSKKLLLSDSGFYLCAWSADRGPGNQPQHFGDGTRLSIL.

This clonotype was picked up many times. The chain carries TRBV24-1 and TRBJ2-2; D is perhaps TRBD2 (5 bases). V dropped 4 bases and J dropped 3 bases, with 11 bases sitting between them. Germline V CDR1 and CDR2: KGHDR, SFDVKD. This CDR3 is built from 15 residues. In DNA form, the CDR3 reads TGTGCCACCAGTGACTCTTGGGGAGACACCGGGGAGCTGTTTTTT. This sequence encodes CATSDSWGDTGELFF.

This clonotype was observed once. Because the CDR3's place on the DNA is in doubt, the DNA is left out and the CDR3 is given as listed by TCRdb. CDR3: CASSFYICSAGTGQADTQYF. J is TRBJ2-3 and V is TRBV5-6; the table gives TRBD1 as D, unverified against the DNA. The germline V gene encodes CDR1 SGHDT and CDR2 YYEEEE. The CDR3 spans 20 amino acids, including both terminal residues.

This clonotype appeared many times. The CDR3 region is CASSLALTDTYGYTF. As DNA, the CDR3 is TGCGCCAGCAGCTTGGCCCTGACAGATACCTATGGCTACACCTTC. The chain uses TRBV5-1 and TRBJ1-2; TRBD1 is a possible D gene (5 bases). The CDR3 runs to 15 residues. Germline loops: CDR1 SGHRS, CDR2 YFSETQ. V was cut by 0 bases and J by 4 bases, with 13 bases left in between. The full variable domain, rest sourced from reference TRBV5-1 and TRBJ1-2, is KAGVTQTPRYLIKTRGQQVTLSCSPISGHRSVSWYQQTPGQGLQFLFEYFSETQRNKGNFPGRFSGRQFSNSRSEMNVSTLELGDSALYLCASSLALTDTYGYTFGSGTRLTVV.

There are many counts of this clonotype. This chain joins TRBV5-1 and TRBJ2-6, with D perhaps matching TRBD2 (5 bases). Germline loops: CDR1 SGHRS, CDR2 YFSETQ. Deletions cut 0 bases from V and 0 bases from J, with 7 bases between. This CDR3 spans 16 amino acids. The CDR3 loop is CASSLAGDSGANVLTF. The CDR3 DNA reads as TGCGCCAGCAGCTTGGCCGGGGACTCTGGGGCCAACGTCCTGACTTTC.

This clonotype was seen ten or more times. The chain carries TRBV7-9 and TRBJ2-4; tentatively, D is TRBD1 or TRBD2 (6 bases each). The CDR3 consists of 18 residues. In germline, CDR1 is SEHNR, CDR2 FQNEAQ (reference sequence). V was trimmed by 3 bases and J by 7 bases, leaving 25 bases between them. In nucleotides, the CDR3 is TGTGCCAGCAGCTTGGGCTTTAGGGGGGCGCCTCCCACCAACATTCAGTACTTC. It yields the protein CASSLGFRGAPPTNIQYF.

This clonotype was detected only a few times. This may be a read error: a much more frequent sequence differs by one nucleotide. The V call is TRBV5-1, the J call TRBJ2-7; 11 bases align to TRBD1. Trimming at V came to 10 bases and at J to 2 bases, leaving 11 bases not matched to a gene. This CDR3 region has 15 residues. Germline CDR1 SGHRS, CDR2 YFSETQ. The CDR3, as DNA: TGCGCCGGCGGCGCAGGGACAGGGGGAGCCTACGAGCAGTACTTC. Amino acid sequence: CAGGAGTGGAYEQYF. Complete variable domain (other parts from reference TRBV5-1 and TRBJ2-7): KAGVTQTPRYLIKTRGQQVTLSCSPISGHRSVSWYQQTPGQGLQFLFEYFSETQRNKGNFPGRFSGRQFSNSRSEMNVSTLELGDSALYLCAGGAGTGGAYEQYFGPGTRLTVT.

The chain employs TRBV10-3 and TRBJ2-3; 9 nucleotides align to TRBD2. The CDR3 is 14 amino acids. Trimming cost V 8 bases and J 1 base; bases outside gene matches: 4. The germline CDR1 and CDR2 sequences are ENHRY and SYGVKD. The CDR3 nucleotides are TGTGCCATCCAAATAGCGGGGGGCACAGATACGCAGTATTTT. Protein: CAIQIAGGTDTQYF.

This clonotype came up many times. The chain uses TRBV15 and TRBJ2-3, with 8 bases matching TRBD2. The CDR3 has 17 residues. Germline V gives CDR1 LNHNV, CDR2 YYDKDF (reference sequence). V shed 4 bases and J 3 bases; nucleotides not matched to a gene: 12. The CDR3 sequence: CATSKVAGGPGTDTQYF. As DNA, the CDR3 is TGTGCCACCAGCAAAGTCGCGGGGGGACCCGGGACAGATACGCAGTATTTT.

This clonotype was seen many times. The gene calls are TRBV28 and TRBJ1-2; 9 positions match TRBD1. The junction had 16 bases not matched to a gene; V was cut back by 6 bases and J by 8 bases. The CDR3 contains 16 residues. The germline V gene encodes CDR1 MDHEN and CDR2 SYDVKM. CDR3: CASRSTGQGYGQGYTF. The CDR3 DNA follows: TGTGCCAGCAGATCTACCGGACAGGGGTATGGTCAGGGCTACACCTTC.

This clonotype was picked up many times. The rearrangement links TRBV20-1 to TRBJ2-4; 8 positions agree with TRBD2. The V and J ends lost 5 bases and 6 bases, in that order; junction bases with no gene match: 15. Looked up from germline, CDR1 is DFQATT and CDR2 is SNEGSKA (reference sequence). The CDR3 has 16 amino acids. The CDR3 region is CSAGRLASGARNIQYF. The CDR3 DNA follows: TGCAGTGCTGGGAGACTAGCGAGTGGGGCGAGAAACATTCAGTACTTC.

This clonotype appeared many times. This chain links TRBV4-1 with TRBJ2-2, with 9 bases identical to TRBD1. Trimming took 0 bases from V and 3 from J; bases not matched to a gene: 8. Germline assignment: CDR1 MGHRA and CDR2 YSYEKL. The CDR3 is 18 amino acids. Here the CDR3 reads CASSQEGQGATDTGELFF. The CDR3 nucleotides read TGCGCCAGCAGCCAAGAGGGACAGGGAGCGACTGACACCGGGGAGCTGTTTTTT.

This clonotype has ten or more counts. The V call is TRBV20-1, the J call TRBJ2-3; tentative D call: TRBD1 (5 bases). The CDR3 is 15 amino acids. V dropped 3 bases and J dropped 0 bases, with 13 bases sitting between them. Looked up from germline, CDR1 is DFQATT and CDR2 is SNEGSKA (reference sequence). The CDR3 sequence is CSARNPQGSTDTQYF. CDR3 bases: TGCAGTGCTAGGAATCCGCAGGGTAGCACAGATACGCAGTATTTT.

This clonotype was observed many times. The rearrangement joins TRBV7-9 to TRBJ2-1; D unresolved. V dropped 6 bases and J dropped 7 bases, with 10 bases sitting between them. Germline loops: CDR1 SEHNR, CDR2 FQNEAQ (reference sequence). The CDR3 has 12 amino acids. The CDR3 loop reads CASRTFGNEQFF. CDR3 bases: TGTGCCAGCAGGACTTTTGGAAATGAGCAGTTCTTC. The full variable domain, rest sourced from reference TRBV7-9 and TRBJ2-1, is DTGVSQNPRHKITKRGQNVTFRCDPISEHNRLYWYRQTLGQGPEFLTYFQNEAQLEKSRLLSDRFSAERPKGSFSTLEIQRTEQGDSAMYLCASRTFGNEQFFGPGTRLTVL.

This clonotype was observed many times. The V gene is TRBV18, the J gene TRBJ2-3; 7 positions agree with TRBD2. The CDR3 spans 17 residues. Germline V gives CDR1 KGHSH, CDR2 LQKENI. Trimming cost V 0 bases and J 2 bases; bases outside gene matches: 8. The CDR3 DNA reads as TGTGCCAGCTCACCACCGTCCCTAGCGGCCCTCACAGATACGCAGTATTTT. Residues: CASSPPSLAALTDTQYF.

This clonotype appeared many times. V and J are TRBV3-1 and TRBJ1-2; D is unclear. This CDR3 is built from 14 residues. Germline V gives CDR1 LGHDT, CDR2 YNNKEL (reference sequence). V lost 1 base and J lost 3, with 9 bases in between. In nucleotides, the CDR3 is TGTGCCAGCAGCCAAGTTGATCGAGACTATGGCTACACCTTC. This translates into CASSQVDRDYGYTF.

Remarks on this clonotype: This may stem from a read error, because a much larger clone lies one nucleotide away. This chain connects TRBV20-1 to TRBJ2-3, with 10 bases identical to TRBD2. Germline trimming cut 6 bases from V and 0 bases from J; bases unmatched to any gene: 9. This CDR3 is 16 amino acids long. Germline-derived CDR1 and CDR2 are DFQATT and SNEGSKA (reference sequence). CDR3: CSAARAGGPSTDTQYF. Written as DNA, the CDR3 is TGCAGTGCCGCGAGAGCGGGGGGGCCAAGCACAGATACGCAGTATTTT.

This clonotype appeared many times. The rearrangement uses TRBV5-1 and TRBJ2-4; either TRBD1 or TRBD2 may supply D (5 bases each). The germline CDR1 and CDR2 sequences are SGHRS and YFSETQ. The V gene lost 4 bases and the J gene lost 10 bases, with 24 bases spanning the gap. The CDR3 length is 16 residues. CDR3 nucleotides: TGCGCCAGCAGCCCGGGGCGCCCAGCTGGAGTGGGGATTCAGTACTTC. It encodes CASSPGRPAGVGIQYF.